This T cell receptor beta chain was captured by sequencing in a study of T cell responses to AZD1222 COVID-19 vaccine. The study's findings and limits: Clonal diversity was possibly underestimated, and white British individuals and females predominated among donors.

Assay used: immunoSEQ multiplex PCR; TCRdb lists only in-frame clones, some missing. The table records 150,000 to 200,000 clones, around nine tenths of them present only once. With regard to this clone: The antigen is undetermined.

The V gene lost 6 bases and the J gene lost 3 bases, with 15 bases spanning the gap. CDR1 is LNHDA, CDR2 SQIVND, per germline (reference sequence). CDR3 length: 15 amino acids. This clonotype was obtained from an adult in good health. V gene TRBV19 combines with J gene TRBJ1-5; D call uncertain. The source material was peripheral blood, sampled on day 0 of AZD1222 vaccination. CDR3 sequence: CASRTLGRNNQPQHF. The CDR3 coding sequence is TGTGCCAGTAGAACCTTGGGCCGGAACAATCAGCCCCAGCATTTT.